This TCR beta chain came from a study of blood T cell repertoires in COVID-19. In the study overall: There were acute and convalescent COVID-19 samples, and they came from the United States, Italy and Spain. T cells, B-cell-depleted T cells, or PBMCs supplied cDNA or gDNA.

Authors' methods: Estimation of nucleated cell counts relied on the amplification of reference gene primers. Libraries were prepared by immunoSEQ multiplex PCR; TCRdb keeps only in-frame clonotypes and omits some of them. The V and J calls and the clone size are those of that table, but D and trimming were determined from the DNA. The sample comprises about 90,000 clones, 75% to 90% of which are singletons, and more than 1.5% rests with the top ten. This CDR3 comprises 14 residues. Trimming took off 0 bases at V and 0 bases at J, with 3 bases between the two ends. Per germline, CDR1 SGDLS and CDR2 YYNGEE.

The sequenced sample consisted of peripheral blood. This receptor was identified in a man aged 80 or over with acute or convalescent COVID-19. The J gene is TRBJ2-2, the V gene TRBV9; D uncertain. The CDR3 loop reads CASSVATNTGELFF. The CDR3 nucleotides read TGTGCCAGCAGCGTAGCTACGAACACCGGGGAGCTGTTTTTT. Drawing the rest from reference TRBV9 and TRBJ2-2, the complete variable domain is DSGVTQTPKHLITATGQRVTLRCSPRSGDLSVYWYQQSLDQGLQFLIQYYNGEERAKGNILERFSAQQFPDLHSELNLSSLELGDSALYFCASSVATNTGELFFGEGSRLTVL.